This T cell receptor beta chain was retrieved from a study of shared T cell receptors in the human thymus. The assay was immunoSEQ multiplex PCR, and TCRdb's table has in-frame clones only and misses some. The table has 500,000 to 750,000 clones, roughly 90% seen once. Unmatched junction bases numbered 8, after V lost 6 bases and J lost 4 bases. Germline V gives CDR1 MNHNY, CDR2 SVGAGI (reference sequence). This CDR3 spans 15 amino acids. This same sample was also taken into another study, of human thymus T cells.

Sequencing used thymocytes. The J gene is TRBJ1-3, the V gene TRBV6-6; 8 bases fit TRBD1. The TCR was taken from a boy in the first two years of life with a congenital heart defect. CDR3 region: CASSSGTGDGNTIYF. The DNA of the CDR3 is TGTGCCAGCAGCTCCGGGACAGGAGACGGAAACACCATATATTTT.